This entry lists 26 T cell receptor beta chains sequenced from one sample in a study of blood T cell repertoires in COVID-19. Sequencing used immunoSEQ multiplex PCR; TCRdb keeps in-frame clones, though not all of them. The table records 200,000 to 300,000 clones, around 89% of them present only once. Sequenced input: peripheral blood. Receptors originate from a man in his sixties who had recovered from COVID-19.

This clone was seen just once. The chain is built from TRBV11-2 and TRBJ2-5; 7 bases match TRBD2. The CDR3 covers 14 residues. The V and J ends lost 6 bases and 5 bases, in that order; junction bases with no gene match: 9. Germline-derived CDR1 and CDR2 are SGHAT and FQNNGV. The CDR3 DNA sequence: TGTGCCAGCAGGACCCCTGGGGGGGTGGAGACCCAGTACTTC. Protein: CASRTPGGVETQYF.

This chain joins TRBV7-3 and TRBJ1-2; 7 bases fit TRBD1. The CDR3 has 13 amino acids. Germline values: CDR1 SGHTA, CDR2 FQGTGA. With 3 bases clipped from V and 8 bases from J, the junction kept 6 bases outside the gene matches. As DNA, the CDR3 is TGTGCCAGCAGCTTTTTACAGGGGCGAGGCTACACCTTC. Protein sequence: CASSFLQGRGYTF.

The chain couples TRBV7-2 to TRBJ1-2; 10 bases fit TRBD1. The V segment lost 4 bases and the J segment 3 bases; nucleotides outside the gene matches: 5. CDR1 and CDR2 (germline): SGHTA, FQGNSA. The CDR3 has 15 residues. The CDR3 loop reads CASSSPTGGHYGYTF. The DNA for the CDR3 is TGTGCCAGCAGCTCACCGACAGGGGGCCACTATGGCTACACCTTC.

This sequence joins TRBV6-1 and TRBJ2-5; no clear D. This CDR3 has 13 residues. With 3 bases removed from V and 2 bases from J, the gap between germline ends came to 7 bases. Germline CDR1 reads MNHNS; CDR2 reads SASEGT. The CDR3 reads CASSEARQETQYF. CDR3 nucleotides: TGTGCCAGCAGTGAGGCCAGGCAAGAGACCCAGTACTTC.

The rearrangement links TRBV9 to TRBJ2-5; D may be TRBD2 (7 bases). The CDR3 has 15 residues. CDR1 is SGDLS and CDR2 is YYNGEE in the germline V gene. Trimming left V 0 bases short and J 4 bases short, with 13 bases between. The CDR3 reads CASSVVGAGAETQYF. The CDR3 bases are TGTGCCAGCAGCGTAGTAGGGGCGGGGGCAGAGACCCAGTACTTC. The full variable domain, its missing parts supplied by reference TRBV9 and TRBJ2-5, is DSGVTQTPKHLITATGQRVTLRCSPRSGDLSVYWYQQSLDQGLQFLIQYYNGEERAKGNILERFSAQQFPDLHSELNLSSLELGDSALYFCASSVVGAGAETQYFGPGTRLLVL.

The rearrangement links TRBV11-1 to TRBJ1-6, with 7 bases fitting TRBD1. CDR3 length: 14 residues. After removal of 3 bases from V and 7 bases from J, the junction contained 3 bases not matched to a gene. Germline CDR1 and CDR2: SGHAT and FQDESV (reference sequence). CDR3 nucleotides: TGTGCCAGCAGCTTCCGGGACAGCAATTCACCCCTCCACTTT. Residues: CASSFRDSNSPLHF.

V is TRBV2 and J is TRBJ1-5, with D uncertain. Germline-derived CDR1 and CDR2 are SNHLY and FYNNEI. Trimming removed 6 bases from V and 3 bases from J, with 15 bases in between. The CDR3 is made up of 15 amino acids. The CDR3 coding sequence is TGTGCCAGCAGCGTGGAGGGTGAATTCAATCAGCCCCAGCATTTT. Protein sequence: CASSVEGEFNQPQHF.

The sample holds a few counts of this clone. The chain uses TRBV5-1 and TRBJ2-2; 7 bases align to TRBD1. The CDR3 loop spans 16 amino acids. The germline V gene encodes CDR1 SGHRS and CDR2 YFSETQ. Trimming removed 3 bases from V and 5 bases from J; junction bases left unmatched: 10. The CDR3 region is CASSSRLDRPTGELFF. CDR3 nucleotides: TGCGCCAGCAGCTCACGGTTGGACAGGCCGACCGGGGAGCTGTTTTTT.

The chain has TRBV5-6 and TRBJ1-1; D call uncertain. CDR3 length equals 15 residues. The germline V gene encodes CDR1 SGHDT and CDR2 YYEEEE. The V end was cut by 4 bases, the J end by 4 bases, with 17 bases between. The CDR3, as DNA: TGTGCCAGCAGCCTGATGGCGGGAGTCGGCACTGAAGCTTTCTTT. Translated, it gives CASSLMAGVGTEAFF.

CDR3: CASSSAGGDYNEQFF. CDR3 sequence (DNA): TGCGCCAGCAGCTCGGCGGGTGGGGATTACAATGAGCAGTTCTTC. The chain has TRBV5-1 and TRBJ2-1; a possible D gene is TRBD2 (5 bases). The CDR3 has 15 amino acids. Germline V gene lookup returns CDR1 SGHRS and CDR2 YFSETQ. Deletions cut 3 bases from V and 4 bases from J, with 14 bases between.

The CDR3 nucleotides are TGTGCCAGCAGCGTTAGGCCCACAGGGACAGGGGGCGAGAACACTGAAGCTTTCTTT. This sequence encodes CASSVRPTGTGGENTEAFF. The chain uses TRBV5-6 and TRBJ1-1; 12 bases align to TRBD1. The CDR3 covers 19 residues. J gave up 1 base and V 4 bases, and 14 bases lay outside the gene matches. The V gene's germline CDR1 is SGHDT and CDR2 YYEEEE.

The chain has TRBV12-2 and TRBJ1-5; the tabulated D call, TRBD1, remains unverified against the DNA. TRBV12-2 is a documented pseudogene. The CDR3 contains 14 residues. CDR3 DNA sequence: TGTGCAAGTCGCCCCGCAGGGCGCAATCAGCCCCAGCATTTT. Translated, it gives CASRPAGRNQPQHF.

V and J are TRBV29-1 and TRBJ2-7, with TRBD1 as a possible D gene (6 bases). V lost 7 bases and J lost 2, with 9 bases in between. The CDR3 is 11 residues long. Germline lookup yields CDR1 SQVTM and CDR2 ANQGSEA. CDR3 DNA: TGCAGCGCCCGGACAGCCTACGAGCAGTACTTC. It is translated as CSARTAYEQYF.

The CDR3 bases are TGTGCCTGGAGGAAGACAGGGGGCACAGATACGCAGTATTTT. Translated: CAWRKTGGTDTQYF. V gene TRBV30 combines with J gene TRBJ2-3; 8 bases agree with TRBD1. The CDR3 sequence is 14 residues long. Trimming removed 3 bases from V and 1 base from J; junction bases left unmatched: 3. Germline V gene sequence: CDR1 GTSNPN, CDR2 SVGIG (reference sequence).

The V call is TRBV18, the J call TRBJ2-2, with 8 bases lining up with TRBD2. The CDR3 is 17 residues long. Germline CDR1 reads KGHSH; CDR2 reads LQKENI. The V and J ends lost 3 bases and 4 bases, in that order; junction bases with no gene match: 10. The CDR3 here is CASSPKAGGTGTGELFF. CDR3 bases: TGTGCCAGCTCACCGAAGGCGGGGGGCACCGGCACCGGGGAGCTGTTTTTT.

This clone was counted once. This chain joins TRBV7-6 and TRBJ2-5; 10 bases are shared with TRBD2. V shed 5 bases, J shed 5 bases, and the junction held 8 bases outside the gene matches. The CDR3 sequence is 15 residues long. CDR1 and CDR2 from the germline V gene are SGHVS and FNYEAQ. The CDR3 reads CASSPGLAASETQYF. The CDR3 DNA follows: TGTGCCAGCAGCCCCGGACTAGCGGCAAGTGAGACCCAGTACTTC.

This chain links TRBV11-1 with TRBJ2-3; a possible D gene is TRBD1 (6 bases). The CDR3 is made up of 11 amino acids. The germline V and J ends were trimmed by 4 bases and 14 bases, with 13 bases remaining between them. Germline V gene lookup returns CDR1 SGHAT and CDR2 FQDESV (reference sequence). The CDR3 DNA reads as TGTGCCAGCAGCTCACAGGGCCTTGGGTATTTT. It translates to CASSSQGLGYF.

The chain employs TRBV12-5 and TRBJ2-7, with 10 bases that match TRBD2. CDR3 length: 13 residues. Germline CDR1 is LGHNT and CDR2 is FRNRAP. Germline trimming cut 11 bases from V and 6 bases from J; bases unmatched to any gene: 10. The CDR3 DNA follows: TGTGCTGCCCCGCGGGAGCGGGGGGGCGAGCAGTACTTC. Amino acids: CAAPRERGGEQYF.

The CDR3 nucleotides are TGTGCCAGTAGTACCAATAAGAAGACAGCCTATGGCTACACCTTC. As protein: CASSTNKKTAYGYTF. The rearrangement links TRBV19 to TRBJ1-2; D might be TRBD1 (5 bases). With 4 bases removed from V and 4 bases from J, the gap between germline ends came to 16 bases. Per germline, CDR1 LNHDA and CDR2 SQIVND (reference sequence). The CDR3 sequence is 15 residues long. The full variable domain, completed using reference TRBV19 and TRBJ1-2, is DGGITQSPKYLFRKEGQNVTLSCEQNLNHDAMYWYRQDPGQGLRLIYYSQIVNDFQKGDIAEGYSVSREKKESFPLTVTSAQKNPTAFYLCASSTNKKTAYGYTFGSGTRLTVV.

This CDR3 is CASEGTGFYNEQFF. CDR3 DNA: TGTGCCAGTGAAGGGACAGGCTTTTACAATGAGCAGTTCTTC. The chain links TRBV19 to TRBJ2-1, with 8 bases identical to TRBD1. V shed 8 bases and J 4 bases; nucleotides not matched to a gene: 7. Germline CDR1 and CDR2: LNHDA and SQIVND (reference sequence). This CDR3 comprises 14 residues.

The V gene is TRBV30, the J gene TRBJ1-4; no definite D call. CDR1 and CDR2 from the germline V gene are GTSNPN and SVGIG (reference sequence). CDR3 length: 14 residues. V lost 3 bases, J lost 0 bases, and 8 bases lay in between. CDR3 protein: CAWSLAATNEKLFF. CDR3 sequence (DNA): TGTGCCTGGAGCTTGGCCGCAACTAATGAAAAACTGTTTTTT.

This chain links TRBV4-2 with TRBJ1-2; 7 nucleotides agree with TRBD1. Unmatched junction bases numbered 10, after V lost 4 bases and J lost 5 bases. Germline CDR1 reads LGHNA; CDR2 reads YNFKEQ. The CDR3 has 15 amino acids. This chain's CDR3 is CASSRGTDLRYGYTF. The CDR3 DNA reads TGTGCCAGCAGCCGTGGGACAGACCTTAGGTATGGCTACACCTTC.

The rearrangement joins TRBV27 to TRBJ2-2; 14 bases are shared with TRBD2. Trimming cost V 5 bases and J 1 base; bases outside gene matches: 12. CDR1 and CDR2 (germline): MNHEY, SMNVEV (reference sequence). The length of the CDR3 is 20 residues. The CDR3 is CASSIGPGLAGVMNTGELFF. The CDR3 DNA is TGTGCCAGCAGTATAGGACCGGGACTAGCGGGGGTAATGAACACCGGGGAGCTGTTTTTT.

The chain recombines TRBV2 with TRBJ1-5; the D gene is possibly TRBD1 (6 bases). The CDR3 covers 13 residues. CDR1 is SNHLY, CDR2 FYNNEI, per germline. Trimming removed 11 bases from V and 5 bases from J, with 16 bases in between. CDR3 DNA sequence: TGTGCCGGCTTACAGGGCTTCGATCAGCCCCAGCATTTT. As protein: CAGLQGFDQPQHF.

The CDR3 sequence is CASSSKLASMYNEQFF. Written as DNA, the CDR3 is TGTGCCAGCAGTTCGAAACTAGCGAGTATGTACAATGAGCAGTTCTTC. V and J are TRBV27 and TRBJ2-1; TRBD2 matches at 7 bases. Germline lookup yields CDR1 MNHEY and CDR2 SMNVEV (reference sequence). This CDR3 spans 16 amino acids. Trimming cost V 4 bases and J 4 bases; bases outside gene matches: 10.

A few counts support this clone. Written as DNA, the CDR3 is TGTGCCAGCAGCCCCGGGACTACGAGGGGTATATTCGCGAACACCGGGGAGCTGTTTTTT. Translation: CASSPGTTRGIFANTGELFF. This rearrangement joins TRBV3-1 (or the pseudogene TRBV3-2) to TRBJ2-2; TRBD2 aligns across 7 bases. Germline V CDR1 and CDR2: LGHDT, YNNKEL (reference sequence). The CDR3 is 20 amino acids. With V trimmed by 4 bases and J by 0 bases, 17 bases remained unmatched.